This TCR beta chain was recovered during a study of shared T cell receptors in the human thymus. Germline V gene data show CDR1 as LGHNA and CDR2 as YSLEER. This CDR3 is 17 amino acids long. With 0 bases clipped from V and 6 bases from J, the junction kept 10 bases outside the gene matches. Sequenced by immunoSEQ multiplex PCR; TCRdb stores in-frame clones only, minus some. Of over 450,000 clones detected, 75% to 80% appear once; the ten largest clones hold roughly 0.013%. Separately, the same data were catalogued under a study of human thymus T cells.

Sequencing used thymocytes. This clonotype originated in a boy under two years old with a congenital heart defect. The gene calls are TRBV4-3 and TRBJ2-1; 8 positions match TRBD2. CDR3 protein: CASSQDHQREKPNEQFF. In nucleotides, the CDR3 is TGCGCCAGCAGCCAAGATCACCAGCGGGAGAAGCCCAATGAGCAGTTCTTC.